This is a list of T cell receptor beta chains from one sample in a study of chemoradiotherapy in HPV16-positive cancers. Measured with immunoSEQ multiplex PCR; TCRdb has only the in-frame clones, and not every one. The sample carries roughly 990 clones, roughly 88% recorded once. The input for sequencing was tumor tissue, taken from a patient who underwent chemoradiotherapy. The receptors derive from a human donor with HPV-associated anogenital cancer. Both conserved end residues are part of each CDR3. The D gene is left open where the match is weak. Expanded clones get a size class; other rows say once, few or many, or leave the size out.

NA	NA	TRBV11-2	TRBJ2-1	CASSPLEAAQNTVSSSIF	TGTGCCAGCAGCCCCCTCGAGGCGGCCCAAAACACCGTGAGCAGTTCGATCTTC
NA	NA	TRBV28	TRBJ2-7	CASTSGGSSYEQYF	TGTGCCAGCACCTCCGGGGGCAGCTCCTACGAGCAGTACTTC
NA	NA	TRBV28	TRBJ1-1	CASSLQANTEAFF	TGTGCCAGCAGTCTACAGGCGAACACTGAAGCTTTCTTT
once	NA	TRBV9	TRBJ1-6	CASSAAGTVGNSPLHF	TGTGCCAGCAGCGCGGCCGGGACGGTGGGGAATTCACCCCTCCACTTT
NA	NA	TRBV5-1	TRBJ2-5	CASSLEQGPETQYF	TGCGCCAGCAGCTTGGAACAGGGCCCAGAGACCCAGTACTTC
few	NA	TRBV6-1	TRBJ2-2	CASRWTSGELFF	TGTGCCAGCAGATGGACATCCGGGGAGCTGTTTTTT
NA	NA	TRBV6-1	TRBJ1-1	CASSRARGATEAFF	TGTGCCAGCAGCCGAGCTAGGGGGGCGACTGAAGCTTTCTTT
NA	NA	TRBV14	TRBJ1-1	CASSQEVSTEAFF	TGTGCCAGCAGCCAAGAAGTTAGCACTGAAGCTTTCTTT
NA	NA	TRBV7-2	TRBJ2-5	CASSLGYSQETQYF	TGTGCCAGCAGCTTAGGGTATTCTCAAGAGACCCAGTACTTC
NA	TRBD1	TRBV4-1	TRBJ1-2	CASSHMFSRQGVDGYTF	TGCGCCAGCAGCCACATGTTTAGCCGACAGGGAGTAGATGGCTACACCTTC
NA	TRBD1	TRBV5-1	TRBJ1-1	CASSYSGTGGSAEAFF	TGCGCCAGCAGCTACTCCGGGACAGGGGGCAGCGCTGAAGCTTTCTTT
NA	TRBD1	TRBV6-1	TRBJ2-5	CASSEGTGGAETQYF	TGTGCCAGCAGTGAAGGGACAGGGGGCGCGGAGACCCAGTACTTC
NA	TRBD1	TRBV5-4	TRBJ1-1	CASSLQGVGTEAFF	TGTGCCAGCAGCTTACAGGGGGTTGGCACTGAAGCTTTCTTT
NA	NA	TRBV11-2	TRBJ1-5	CASSPSSASNQPQHF	TGTGCCAGCAGCCCATCGTCCGCGAGCAATCAGCCCCAGCATTTT
few	NA	TRBV18	TRBJ2-5	CASSRTAQETQYF	TGTGCCAGCTCACGGACGGCCCAAGAGACCCAGTACTTC
NA	NA	TRBV9	TRBJ1-2	CASSDGTGSVFYGYTF	TGTGCCAGCAGCGACGGAACAGGGAGCGTTTTCTATGGCTACACCTTC
NA	NA	TRBV5-1	TRBJ2-3	CASSLGQRTDTQYF	TGCGCCAGCAGCTTAGGACAGCGCACAGATACGCAGTATTTT
NA	NA	TRBV5-4	TRBJ1-4	CASSLAQEGTNEKLFF	TGTGCCAGCAGCTTGGCACAGGAGGGGACTAATGAAAAACTGTTTTTT
once	NA	TRBV2	TRBJ2-7	CASSEEGEQYF	TGTGCCAGCAGTGAAGAAGGCGAGCAGTACTTC
NA	NA	TRBV4-1	TRBJ2-5	CASSQVTSQETQYF	TGCGCCAGCAGCCAAGTCACCTCCCAAGAGACCCAGTACTTC
NA	TRBD1	TRBV4-1	TRBJ2-7	CASSQARGGQGVYEQYF	TGCGCCAGCAGCCAAGCGAGGGGTGGACAGGGCGTTTACGAGCAGTACTTC
NA	NA	TRBV5-5	TRBJ2-6	CASSSAMTGANVLTF	TGTGCCAGCAGCTCCGCGATGACTGGGGCCAACGTCCTGACTTTC
few	NA	TRBV7-3	TRBJ2-7	CASSLTRGSSYEQYF	TGTGCCAGCAGCTTAACTCGGGGAAGCTCCTACGAGCAGTACTTC
NA	TRBD1	TRBV28	TRBJ1-5	CASRTGSQPQHF	TGTGCCAGCCGGACAGGGAGTCAGCCCCAGCATTTT
NA	NA	TRBV4-1	TRBJ2-1	CASSLVQDTYNEQFF	TGCGCCAGCAGCCTGGTTCAGGACACCTACAATGAGCAGTTCTTC
NA	NA	TRBV10-3	TRBJ2-2	CAIADSLNTGELFF	TGTGCCATCGCGGACAGCCTGAACACCGGGGAGCTGTTTTTT
NA	NA	TRBV2	TRBJ1-4	CASSEGGREKLFF	TGTGCCAGCAGTGAAGGTGGGCGAGAAAAACTGTTTTTT
NA	NA	TRBV19	TRBJ1-1	CASSISGNTEAFF	TGTGCCAGTAGTATTTCAGGGAACACTGAAGCTTTCTTT
NA	NA	TRBV7-9	TRBJ1-1	CASSSISAWPEAFF	TGTGCCAGCAGCTCGATATCTGCCTGGCCTGAAGCTTTCTTT
NA	NA	TRBV5-4	TRBJ2-7	CASSTPKVGAGLPSEQYF	TGTGCCAGCAGCACCCCTAAGGTCGGTGCAGGCCTTCCTTCCGAGCAGTACTTC
NA	NA	TRBV28	TRBJ1-1	CASRLSAGALYTEAFF	TGTGCCAGCAGGCTCTCTGCGGGGGCGCTTTACACTGAAGCTTTCTTT
NA	TRBD2	TRBV7-9	TRBJ2-1	CASSLGLGGDNEQFF	TGTGCCAGCAGCTTAGGGTTGGGAGGGGACAATGAGCAGTTCTTC
NA	NA	TRBV5-1	TRBJ1-1	CASSRDGVENTEAFF	TGCGCCAGCAGTCGGGACGGGGTAGAGAACACTGAAGCTTTCTTT
NA	NA	TRBV20-1	TRBJ1-1	CSARPNAEAFF	TGCAGTGCTCGCCCGAATGCTGAAGCTTTCTTT
NA	NA	TRBV6-1	TRBJ1-1	CASSARQNTEAFF	TGTGCCAGCAGTGCAAGACAGAACACTGAAGCTTTCTTT